This T cell receptor beta chain was recorded in a study of T cell responses to AZD1222 COVID-19 vaccine. Study-level results: Repertoire samples came only from after the peak T cell response.

Germline V gene sequence: CDR1 SGHRS, CDR2 YFSETQ. The CDR3 has 14 amino acids. Trimming removed 1 base at V and 8 bases at J, with 12 bases between. A word on this clone: Its target is unknown.

The assay was immunoSEQ multiplex PCR, and TCRdb's table has in-frame clones only and misses some. Of approximately 150,000 clones listed, about 89% were seen once; the top ten hold roughly 1.2%. The chain joins TRBV5-1 to TRBJ1-4; perhaps TRBD1 as D (6 bases). The receptor's source is an adult who received the AZD1222 COVID-19 vaccine. The sequencing used peripheral blood, collected 28 days after the second AZD1222 dose. CDR3 sequence (DNA): TGCGCCAGCAGCTTGAAGGGGGACGAGGAAAAACTGTTTTTT. It codes for CASSLKGDEEKLFF.